The rows below give T cell receptor beta chains drawn from one sample of a study of blood T cell repertoires in COVID-19. The table came from immunoSEQ multiplex PCR; TCRdb's copy has only in-frame clones and leaves some out. The table shows about 65,000 clones, with roughly three quarters occurring only once. Sequencing used peripheral blood. Every receptor here comes from a human donor in a cohort sampled during active COVID-19. Each CDR3 is given with its conserved first and last residue. The D gene is left open where the match is weak. A row's size may be missing; if present it is once, few, many or a size class.

v_call	clone_size	j_call	d_call	cdr3_aa	cdr3_nt
TRBV19	NA	TRBJ2-3	TRBD1	CASKSRQGARTDTQYF	TGTGCCAGTAAGAGTCGGCAGGGGGCCCGGACAGATACGCAGTATTTT
TRBV29-1	NA	TRBJ2-5	NA	CSVEDLGAGETQYF	TGCAGCGTTGAAGATCTGGGGGCCGGGGAGACCCAGTACTTC
TRBV19	NA	TRBJ2-1	TRBD1	CASSIGTGLLGEQFF	TGTGCCAGTAGTATAGGGACAGGGTTATTAGGGGAGCAGTTCTTC
TRBV9	NA	TRBJ2-3	TRBD2	CASSRLTSGVTDTQYF	TGTGCCAGCAGCCGATTGACTAGCGGAGTCACAGATACGCAGTATTTT
TRBV2	NA	TRBJ2-7	NA	CASRGDSPSKQYF	TGTGCCAGCAGGGGGGACTCCCCTTCGAAGCAGTACTTC
TRBV7-9	NA	TRBJ2-1	NA	CASSRQGSSYNEQFF	TGTGCCAGCAGCCGCCAGGGCAGCTCCTACAATGAGCAGTTCTTC
TRBV18	NA	TRBJ2-7	NA	CASRQGGGNSYEQYF	TGTGCCAGCCGCCAGGGTGGCGGGAACTCCTACGAGCAGTACTTC
TRBV6-6	few	TRBJ2-7	TRBD2	CASSRPNSGTASYEQYF	TGTGCCAGCAGTCGCCCCAATAGCGGGACCGCCTCCTACGAGCAGTACTTC
TRBV29-1	NA	TRBJ2-1	TRBD1	CSVGQAGYNEQFF	TGCAGCGTCGGACAGGCCGGGTACAATGAGCAGTTCTTC
TRBV27	NA	TRBJ1-5	NA	CASSLSQNSNQPQHF	TGTGCCAGCAGTTTATCCCAGAATAGCAATCAGCCCCAGCATTTT
TRBV9	medium-sized	TRBJ2-7	TRBD2	CASSVQEAGVYEQYF	TGTGCCAGCAGCGTTCAAGAAGCGGGAGTCTACGAGCAGTACTTC
TRBV28	NA	TRBJ2-1	NA	CASSSRRLVYEQFF	TGTGCCAGCAGTTCGCGGAGGCTAGTCTATGAGCAGTTCTTC
TRBV5-4	NA	TRBJ2-7	TRBD1	CASSPNRDRARYEQYF	TGTGCCAGCAGCCCAAATCGGGACAGGGCGAGATACGAGCAGTACTTC
TRBV6-2/TRBV6-3	NA	TRBJ1-2	NA	CASSYGGQGGYTF	TGTGCCAGCAGTTACGGTGGCCAGGGGGGCTACACCTTC
TRBV4-3	NA	TRBJ1-2	NA	CASSQDRKGGGTYGYTF	TGCGCCAGCAGCCAAGACAGAAAAGGAGGAGGGACCTATGGCTACACCTTC
TRBV30	NA	TRBJ2-2	NA	CAWRGGNTGELFF	TGTGCCTGGAGGGGAGGGAACACCGGGGAGCTGTTTTTT